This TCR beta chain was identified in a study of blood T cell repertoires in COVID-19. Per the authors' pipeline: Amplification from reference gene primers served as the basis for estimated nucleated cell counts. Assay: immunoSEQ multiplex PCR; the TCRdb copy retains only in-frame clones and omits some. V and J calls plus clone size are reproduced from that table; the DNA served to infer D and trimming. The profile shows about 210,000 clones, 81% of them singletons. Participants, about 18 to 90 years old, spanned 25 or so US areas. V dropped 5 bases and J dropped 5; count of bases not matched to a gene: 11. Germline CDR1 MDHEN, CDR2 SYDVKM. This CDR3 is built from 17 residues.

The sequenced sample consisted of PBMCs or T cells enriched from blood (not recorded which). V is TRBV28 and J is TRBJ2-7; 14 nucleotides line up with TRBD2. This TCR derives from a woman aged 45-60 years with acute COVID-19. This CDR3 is CASSPHGLAGGVHEQYF. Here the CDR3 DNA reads TGTGCCAGCAGTCCCCACGGACTAGCGGGAGGAGTCCACGAGCAGTACTTC.